This paragraph covers one T cell receptor (beta chain) sequence. Which antigen it targets is not known. Base qualities are not recorded, but no much larger clone differs from it by a single base. Sequences MNHEY (CDR1) and SVGAGI (CDR2) are obtained from the germline V gene. The germline V and J ends show losses of 2 bases and 8 bases respectively, and no gene match explains 7 bases of the junction. From the cysteine through the phenylalanine, the CDR3 covers 14 amino acids. The entry retains the CDR3 DNA only, 42 bases that are in frame from base 1. The treatment or condition label on this specimen signifies: live attenuated yellow fever vaccine strain. At every blood-draw timepoint, two biological replicates of bulk PBMCs were collected. A standard Ficoll-Paque protocol was used to isolate PBMCs from peripheral blood. TriZol was used to extract RNA from bulk PBMCs, from CD4 and CD8 fractions, and from dextramer-positive and dextramer-negative fractions.

The data originate from a study of T cells after yellow fever vaccination (dated by TCRdb to about 2019). General notes on the study: Libraries from fractions with low cell numbers were prepared with the SMART-Seq v4 Ultra Low Input RNA kit. Two healthy male donors made up the cohort, one aged 18 to 30 years and the other aged 30 to 40 years. Blood samples were taken at several timepoints before and after primary and secondary immunization, and bulk PBMC replicates and cell subsets were isolated. To track T-cell clones before and after primary and booster YFV17D yellow fever vaccination, bulk TCR alpha and beta repertoires were sequenced longitudinally.

TCR cDNA was synthesized by 5'RACE template switching, which introduced a universal primer site and unique molecular identifiers. Priming for cDNA synthesis came from both the TCR alpha and TCR beta constant segments. Two PCR steps were used to amplify libraries, with sample barcodes and sequencing adapters being added in the second step. Sequencing of libraries was done on Illumina HiSeq 2500 (2x100 bp) or NovaSeq (2x150 bp). The study's own analysis went as follows. Reads were demultiplexed and collapsed into UMI consensus sequences with MIGEC, and V(D)J alignment was performed with MiXCR. Vaccine-responding clonotypes were defined with edgeR using replicate PBMC samples, requiring FDR below 0.01 and a log2 fold change above 5 up to day 15. Each bulk clonotype was labeled CD4 or CD8 based on which sequenced repertoire, CD4 or CD8, contained the clonotype at higher abundance. TCRdb reran the public reads through fastp at Q25 and MiXCR, keeping productive beta chains. Each CDR3 protein appears once, grouped with its most common genes and DNA. TCRdb, not the authors, supplied the V and J calls. Here the sample has 300,000 to 400,000 distinct CDR3 sequences; 8.7% occur a single time. Roughly 18% of the sample rests with the top ten.

The paper as a whole reports these results and caveats: The study included only a couple of donors, which limits how far the findings can be generalized. A small fraction of clonotypes appeared in both the CD4 and CD8 compartments, likely as a result of convergent recombination. Most clones expanded after primary vaccination (almost 97% of CD4 and approximately 90% of CD8) were re-detected after the booster, suggesting that broad memory maintenance occurred. Compared with the primary T-cell response, the secondary T-cell response was weaker but faster, peaking on day 5 rather than day 15. Computational filtering was required because FACS-sorted repertoires could contain abundant contaminating clonotypes from the bulk population.

The chain joins TRBV6-5 to TRBJ1-1; 8 junctional bases match TRBD1. The sequences come from PBMCs, collected on the day of the first yellow fever vaccination. The source is a man between 18 and 35 years old who received the YFV17D yellow fever vaccine. The CDR3 region: CASSYGAGGIEAFF. The bases read TGTGCCAGCAGTTACGGGGCAGGGGGCATAGAAGCTTTCTTT.